A single sample is the source of the 14 T cell receptor beta chains below, sequenced in a study of post-analysis software for immune sequencing data. Study conclusions and caveats: Controls showed lower frequencies than patients for a few TRBV segments, and TRBV5-6, TRBV5-1 and TRBV20-1 were among these.

These TCRs' antigens remain unknown. cDNA libraries of TCR beta carried unique molecular identifiers. TCRdb reprocessed the PCR reads via MiXCR and lists one record per CDR3 protein. This table holds just over 250,000 distinct CDR3 sequences, 36% found once. Sequences were obtained from blood. The receptors stem from a girl under 18 with multiple sclerosis.

This clonotype came up many times. The chain couples TRBV5-8 to TRBJ2-5, with 8 positions matching TRBD2. The CDR3 is 14 amino acids. Trimming took 4 bases from V and 5 from J; bases not matched to a gene: 7. Germline CDR1 SGHTS, CDR2 YDEGEE. CDR3 sequence (DNA): TGTGCCAGCAGCCCGACTGCTAGCGGGGAGACCCAGTACTTC. Translated, it gives CASSPTASGETQYF.

The rearrangement links TRBV27 to TRBJ2-1; the match to TRBD2 covers 8 bases. The CDR3 is 14 amino acids. Germline values: CDR1 MNHEY, CDR2 SMNVEV (reference sequence). The trim removed 3 bases at V and 6 bases at J, leaving 4 bases unmatched. This CDR3 reads CASSFRGRSNEQFF. Written as DNA, the CDR3 is TGTGCCAGCAGTTTTCGCGGGAGGAGCAATGAGCAGTTCTTC.

The chain recombines TRBV7-9 with TRBJ1-1, with 8 nucleotides matching TRBD1. Germline values: CDR1 SEHNR, CDR2 FQNEAQ (reference sequence). The junction had 8 bases not matched to a gene; V was cut back by 5 bases and J by 0 bases. The CDR3 has 16 residues. The DNA for the CDR3 is TGTGCCAGCAGCCCCCAGGACAGGGAGGTGAACACTGAAGCTTTCTTT. Translating gives CASSPQDREVNTEAFF. The whole variable domain, remainder taken from reference TRBV7-9 and TRBJ1-1, is DTGVSQNPRHKITKRGQNVTFRCDPISEHNRLYWYRQTLGQGPEFLTYFQNEAQLEKSRLLSDRFSAERPKGSFSTLEIQRTEQGDSAMYLCASSPQDREVNTEAFFGQGTRLTVV.

This clonotype was recorded many times. The gene calls are TRBV20-1 and TRBJ2-3; the match to TRBD1 covers 7 bases. V shed 6 bases and J 12 bases; nucleotides not matched to a gene: 6. The germline CDR1 and CDR2 sequences are DFQATT and SNEGSKA (reference sequence). The CDR3 sequence is 10 residues long. CDR3 nucleotides: TGCAGTGCCCAGGACAGGTCTCAGTATTTT. Translation gives CSAQDRSQYF.

The table lists this clonotype with many counts. This chain joins TRBV6-1 and TRBJ2-3; the D gene is possibly TRBD2 (5 bases). Germline CDR1 is MNHNS and CDR2 is SASEGT. Trimming cost V 4 bases and J 8 bases, with 13 bases left between them. CDR3 length equals 13 residues. CDR3 DNA: TGTGCCAGCAGTGCACTAGTCGAGGTTACGCAGTATTTT. It specifies CASSALVEVTQYF.

This chain connects TRBV20-1 to TRBJ2-5; 7 nucleotides match TRBD2. V was pared by 0 bases and J by 2 bases, with 9 bases of the junction left unmatched. The CDR3 consists of 16 residues. In germline, CDR1 is DFQATT, CDR2 SNEGSKA (reference sequence). CDR3 bases: TGCAGTGCTAGAGATCGAGAAGCGGGACTACAAGAGACCCAGTACTTC. Protein sequence: CSARDREAGLQETQYF.

This clonotype showed up many times. The chain joins TRBV7-3 to TRBJ2-1; 8 bases match TRBD2. Germline assignment: CDR1 SGHTA and CDR2 FQGTGA. CDR3 size: 15 residues. The ends lost 4 bases at V and 6 bases at J; junction bases unmatched: 8. CDR3 sequence reads: CASSSGLVMFNEQFF. CDR3 DNA sequence: TGTGCCAGCAGCTCGGGACTAGTGATGTTCAATGAGCAGTTCTTC.

The rearrangement uses TRBV29-1 and TRBJ1-1; TRBD1 might be the D (5 bases). Trimming took 4 bases from V and 7 from J, leaving 13 bases between them. The CDR3 sequence is 12 residues long. Germline V gives CDR1 SQVTM, CDR2 ANQGSEA. As DNA, the CDR3 is TGCAGCGTTGGGCCCAGCGACAGTGAAGCTTTCTTT. This codes for CSVGPSDSEAFF.

This clonotype was seen ten or more times. V gene TRBV6-1 combines with J gene TRBJ2-3; 9 bases are shared with TRBD1. CDR1 is MNHNS and CDR2 is SASEGT in the germline V gene. V lost 6 bases to trimming and J lost 4 bases; unmatched junction nucleotides: 8. This CDR3 is 15 amino acids long. The CDR3 bases are TGTGCCAGCAGCCCGACAGGGGGTCAAGCAGATACGCAGTATTTT. Amino acid sequence: CASSPTGGQADTQYF.

This clonotype was counted ten times or more. The chain couples TRBV11-2 to TRBJ2-3, with 8 bases lining up with TRBD2. V dropped 3 bases and J dropped 3; count of bases not matched to a gene: 2. Per the germline V gene, CDR1 is SGHAT and CDR2 is FQNNGV. The CDR3 has 14 residues. The chain's CDR3 is CASSFGGGTDTQYF. The CDR3 nucleotides read TGTGCCAGCAGCTTCGGCGGGGGGACAGATACGCAGTATTTT.

Note on this clonotype: A much larger clone is a single base away; this may be a read error. V is TRBV5-1 and J is TRBJ2-1, with 8 bases identical to TRBD2. The ends lost 2 bases at V and 6 bases at J; junction bases unmatched: 4. This CDR3 has 14 amino acids. The germline gives CDR1 SGHRS, CDR2 YFSETQ. Written as DNA, the CDR3 is TGCGCCAGCAGCTTTAGCGGGGCCTGCAATGAGCAGTTCTTC. This sequence encodes CASSFSGACNEQFF. The variable domain in full, with the rest retrieved from reference TRBV5-1 and TRBJ2-1, is KAGVTQTPRYLIKTRGQQVTLSCSPISGHRSVSWYQQTPGQGLQFLFEYFSETQRNKGNFPGRFSGRQFSNSRSEMNVSTLELGDSALYLCASSFSGACNEQFFGPGTRLTVL.

This clonotype has just a few counts. V usage is TRBV27 and J usage is TRBJ2-1, with D perhaps given as TRBD1 or TRBD2 (6 bases each). This CDR3 is built from 15 residues. Trimming cost V 3 bases and J 1 base, with 10 bases left between them. The V gene's germline CDR1 is MNHEY and CDR2 SMNVEV (reference sequence). As DNA, the CDR3 is TGTGCCAGCAGTTTCCGGGGGCTATCCTACAATGAGCAGTTCTTC. It codes for CASSFRGLSYNEQFF.

This clonotype occurred many times. The chain links TRBV20-1 to TRBJ2-1; D is uncertain. This CDR3 comprises 14 residues. The germline gives CDR1 DFQATT, CDR2 SNEGSKA (reference sequence). V lost 0 bases, J lost 4 bases, and 10 bases lay in between. This chain's CDR3 is CSARDSARYNEQFF. In nucleotides, the CDR3 is TGCAGTGCTAGAGATTCCGCTAGGTACAATGAGCAGTTCTTC.

A remark on this clonotype: Mismatch with germline at one junction end may stem from a read error. The rearrangement joins TRBV20-1 to TRBJ1-5, with a weak D call TRBD1 (5 bases). Germline V gene data show CDR1 as DFQATT and CDR2 as SNEGSKA (reference sequence). The CDR3 covers 15 residues. CDR3 DNA: TGCAGTGCTAGTTGGAGGGGCGCGGTCAATCAGCCCCCGCATTTT. Its protein product is CSASWRGAVNQPPHF.